The 29 T cell receptor beta chains below all came from one sample that was sequenced in a study of graft-versus-host responses after intestinal transplantation. Method: immunoSEQ multiplex PCR; TCRdb's copy keeps in-frame clones and lacks some. The table shows about 37,000 clones, with about 90% occurring only once. Graft tissue was processed to release intraepithelial and lamina propria lymphocytes. Specimen: ileum tissue, collected about 200 days after intestinal transplant. The receptors were gathered from a human patient who received an intestinal transplant, so some T cells may come from the graft donor.

The rearrangement links TRBV6-1 to TRBJ1-5; D call uncertain. Germline CDR1 MNHNS, CDR2 SASEGT. V was shortened by 2 bases and J by 2 bases, with 19 bases between the two germline ends. The CDR3 runs 18 residues. CDR3 coding DNA: TGTGCCAGCAGTGAACGAGTGAGGGCGGGATGGGGCAATCAGCCCCAGCATTTT. It specifies CASSERVRAGWGNQPQHF.

The count of this clone is one. J is TRBJ2-3 and V is TRBV5-1, with 11 positions matching TRBD2. After removal of 4 bases from V and 6 bases from J, the junction contained 7 bases not matched to a gene. This CDR3 has 15 amino acids. Germline loops: CDR1 SGHRS, CDR2 YFSETQ. This CDR3 reads CASSLGTSGGDTQYF. In DNA form, the CDR3 reads TGCGCCAGCAGCCTCGGGACTAGCGGTGGGGATACGCAGTATTTT.

J is TRBJ2-6 and V is TRBV5-4; 8 nucleotides line up with TRBD1. Germline values: CDR1 SGHNT, CDR2 YYREEE (reference sequence). V lost 4 bases to trimming and J lost 0 bases; unmatched junction nucleotides: 12. This CDR3 comprises 19 residues. CDR3 in DNA: TGTGCCAGCAGCCCGCCGGGGGACAGGCTATACTCTGGGGCCAACGTCCTGACTTTC. Its translation: CASSPPGDRLYSGANVLTF. The complete variable domain, with remaining parts taken from reference TRBV5-4 and TRBJ2-6, reads ETGVTQSPTHLIKTRGQQVTLRCSSQSGHNTVSWYQQALGQGPQFIFQYYREEENGRGNFPPRFSGLQFPNYSSELNVNALELDDSALYLCASSPPGDRLYSGANVLTFGAGSRLTVL.

This chain joins TRBV10-2 and TRBJ2-2, with 7 positions matching TRBD2. Trimming removed 2 bases from V and 6 bases from J; junction bases left unmatched: 6. The CDR3 length is 15 residues. Germline V gene data show CDR1 as WSHSY and CDR2 as SAAADI. The CDR3 bases are TGCGCCAGCAGTGAGCCCCAGCGGGGACCCGGGGAGCTGTTTTTT. It yields the protein CASSEPQRGPGELFF.

The chain joins TRBV10-3 to TRBJ2-7; unclear D gene. This CDR3 region has 11 residues. V was shortened by 3 bases and J by 0 bases, with 0 bases between the two germline ends. Germline-derived CDR1 and CDR2 are ENHRY and SYGVKD. In nucleotides, the CDR3 is TGTGCCATCAGTGACTCCTACGAGCAGTACTTC. It encodes CAISDSYEQYF.

This sequence joins TRBV19 and TRBJ2-5; 7 bases line up with TRBD2. The CDR3 covers 14 residues. V was clipped by 5 bases and J by 2 bases; unmatched bases: 5. Germline CDR1 LNHDA, CDR2 SQIVND (reference sequence). CDR3 coding DNA: TGTGCCAGTAGTGGGGGAGGGGTACAAGAGACCCAGTACTTC. Encoded protein: CASSGGGVQETQYF.

The chain links TRBV29-1 to TRBJ1-2; D unresolved. The ends were cut back, 0 bases at V and 4 bases at J, with 6 bases in the middle. Per germline, CDR1 SQVTM and CDR2 ANQGSEA. The CDR3 extends over 12 amino acids. CDR3 residues: CSVEDHGYGYTF. As DNA, the CDR3 is TGCAGCGTTGAAGATCATGGCTATGGCTACACCTTC.

This clone is deemed large. The V call is TRBV27, the J call TRBJ2-7; D not certain. Germline V gene sequence: CDR1 MNHEY, CDR2 SMNVEV (reference sequence). The CDR3 has 14 residues. V gave up 0 bases and J gave up 3 bases, with 9 bases separating them. CDR3: CASSLSGRNYEQYF. Here the CDR3 DNA reads TGTGCCAGCAGTTTATCCGGACGAAACTACGAGCAGTACTTC.

The chain joins TRBV29-1 to TRBJ2-7; the D gene could be TRBD1 or TRBD2 (5 bases each). Germline-derived CDR1 and CDR2 are SQVTM and ANQGSEA. Trimming pared 5 bases from V and 2 bases from J, leaving 13 bases between. This CDR3 region has 13 residues. The CDR3 nucleotides are TGCAGCGTTTATGGGACGACGACCTACGAGCAGTACTTC. Residues: CSVYGTTTYEQYF.

The chain has TRBV7-2 and TRBJ2-7; the match to TRBD1 covers 11 bases. The CDR3 is 15 residues long. Trimming cost V 1 base and J 7 bases; bases outside gene matches: 6. From germline, CDR1 is SGHTA and CDR2 FQGNSA. CDR3 DNA sequence: TGTGCCAGCAGCTTAGACGGACAGGGGGCGAATGAGCAGTACTTC. The encoded protein is CASSLDGQGANEQYF.

CDR3 residues: CSVTDRGYEQYF. The CDR3 DNA follows: TGCAGCGTCACGGACAGGGGATACGAGCAGTACTTC. The chain uses TRBV29-1 and TRBJ2-7; 9 nucleotides match TRBD1. CDR1 and CDR2 (germline): SQVTM, ANQGSEA. V lost 6 bases and J lost 4; bases outside the gene matches: 4. This CDR3 is built from 12 residues.

The rearrangement links TRBV20-1 to TRBJ2-5; TRBD1 might be the D (5 bases). V lost 6 bases, J lost 5 bases, and 10 bases lay in between. Germline CDR1 reads DFQATT; CDR2 reads SNEGSKA (reference sequence). This CDR3 has 11 residues. CDR3 sequence (DNA): TGCAGTGCCCCCAGGGTCGAGACCCAGTACTTC. Its protein is CSAPRVETQYF.

The chain joins TRBV28 to TRBJ2-7; 7 bases line up with TRBD2. Per germline, CDR1 MDHEN and CDR2 SYDVKM. V dropped 3 bases and J dropped 1; count of bases not matched to a gene: 3. The CDR3 covers 14 residues. CDR3 DNA: TGTGCCAGCAGTTTCACCGGGAGGTCCTACGAGCAGTACTTC. It yields the protein CASSFTGRSYEQYF.

A single count supports this clone. V is TRBV28 and J is TRBJ2-7; TRBD2 is a possible D gene (5 bases). V gave up 4 bases and J gave up 12 bases, with 16 bases separating them. This CDR3 region has 12 residues. CDR1 is MDHEN, CDR2 SYDVKM, per germline. This CDR3 reads CASSSPSRSLYF. CDR3 nucleotides: TGTGCCAGCAGTTCCCCTAGCAGGAGCTTGTACTTC.

V gene TRBV19 combines with J gene TRBJ1-1; D is unclear. The length of the CDR3 is 13 residues. Trimming cost V 5 bases and J 2 bases, with 9 bases left between them. Germline V lookup: CDR1 LNHDA, CDR2 SQIVND (reference sequence). The CDR3 protein is CASSLGFNTEAFF. In nucleotides, the CDR3 is TGTGCCAGTAGTCTAGGATTTAACACTGAAGCTTTCTTT.

This chain joins TRBV7-9 and TRBJ1-2, with D possibly matching TRBD1 (6 bases). Per germline, CDR1 SEHNR and CDR2 FQNEAQ (reference sequence). The CDR3 totals 11 residues. Trimming shortened V by 10 bases and J by 3 bases, and 9 bases separated the two germline ends. The CDR3 sequence is CAIWTDYGYTF. CDR3 DNA sequence: TGTGCCATCTGGACAGACTATGGCTACACCTTC.

V and J are TRBV27 and TRBJ2-3; maybe TRBD2 (5 bases). The V and J ends lost 6 bases and 0 bases respectively, with 16 bases between them. CDR3 length: 16 residues. Per the germline V gene, CDR1 is MNHEY and CDR2 is SMNVEV (reference sequence). In DNA form, the CDR3 reads TGTGCCAGCAGCACCCCCCTAGCCCCTAGCACAGATACGCAGTATTTT. The encoded protein is CASSTPLAPSTDTQYF.

The genes are TRBV29-1 and TRBJ2-7; D possibly corresponds to TRBD2 (5 bases). Per the germline V gene, CDR1 is SQVTM and CDR2 is ANQGSEA. The germline V and J ends were trimmed by 6 bases and 3 bases, with 18 bases remaining between them. The CDR3 loop spans 14 amino acids. CDR3 nucleotides: TGCAGCGTGGCCCGGGGAGTCGGGGACTACGAGCAGTACTTC. As protein: CSVARGVGDYEQYF.

The genes are TRBV5-1 and TRBJ2-3; D gene uncertain. CDR3 length: 13 residues. Trimming removed 2 bases from V and 1 base from J, with 5 bases in between. Germline V gene sequence: CDR1 SGHRS, CDR2 YFSETQ. The CDR3 sequence: CASSFTGTDTQYF. The CDR3 nucleotides are TGCGCCAGCAGCTTTACGGGCACAGATACGCAGTATTTT.

The V call is TRBV9, the J call TRBJ2-3; D may be TRBD1 or TRBD2 (5 bases each). CDR1 SGDLS and CDR2 YYNGEE come from the germline V gene. The CDR3 spans 20 residues. V was pared by 0 bases and J by 0 bases, with 23 bases between. CDR3 sequence reads: CASSVGFLGEPGRSTDTQYF. The CDR3, as DNA: TGTGCCAGCAGCGTAGGTTTCCTGGGCGAACCGGGACGCAGCACAGATACGCAGTATTTT. The entire variable domain, with the rest obtained from reference TRBV9 and TRBJ2-3, is as follows: DSGVTQTPKHLITATGQRVTLRCSPRSGDLSVYWYQQSLDQGLQFLIQYYNGEERAKGNILERFSAQQFPDLHSELNLSSLELGDSALYFCASSVGFLGEPGRSTDTQYFGPGTRLTVL.

Written as DNA, the CDR3 is TGCGCCAGCAGCTCCGAGTCCTATCTTTCCTACAATGAGCAGTTCTTC. This encodes CASSSESYLSYNEQFF. The chain is built from TRBV5-1 and TRBJ2-1, with D unresolved. The germline CDR1 and CDR2 sequences are SGHRS and YFSETQ. V was shortened by 3 bases and J by 1 base, with 14 bases between the two germline ends. The CDR3 contains 16 residues. Full variable domain (missing parts from reference TRBV5-1 and TRBJ2-1): KAGVTQTPRYLIKTRGQQVTLSCSPISGHRSVSWYQQTPGQGLQFLFEYFSETQRNKGNFPGRFSGRQFSNSRSEMNVSTLELGDSALYLCASSSESYLSYNEQFFGPGTRLTVL.

The V gene is TRBV7-9, the J gene TRBJ2-1; no definite D call. This CDR3 spans 13 amino acids. CDR1 SEHNR and CDR2 FQNEAQ come from the germline V gene (reference sequence). V lost 6 bases and J lost 3, with 9 bases in between. The CDR3 DNA reads TGTGCCAGCAGTTTCAGGAACTACAATGAGCAGTTCTTC. The encoded protein is CASSFRNYNEQFF.

The chain is built from TRBV5-1 and TRBJ2-7; 9 bases align to TRBD1. The CDR3 is 16 residues long. The V gene's germline CDR1 is SGHRS and CDR2 YFSETQ. V lost 4 bases and J lost 6; bases outside the gene matches: 14. CDR3 region: CASSLGPTGGLGEQYF. The CDR3 DNA is TGCGCCAGCAGCCTGGGGCCAACAGGGGGCCTTGGCGAGCAGTACTTC.

This chain connects TRBV15 to TRBJ2-7; D might be TRBD2 (5 bases). The germline V and J ends were trimmed by 0 bases and 3 bases, with 12 bases remaining between them. The V gene's germline CDR1 is LNHNV and CDR2 YYDKDF (reference sequence). The CDR3 runs to 15 residues. The CDR3 DNA sequence: TGTGCCACCAGCAGAGATTATTCGGGGAACTACGAGCAGTACTTC. This gives the protein CATSRDYSGNYEQYF. Variable domain in full (rest from reference TRBV15 and TRBJ2-7): DAMVIQNPRYQVTQFGKPVTLSCSQTLNHNVMYWYQQKSSQAPKLLFHYYDKDFNNEADTPDNFQSRRPNTSFCFLDIRSPGLGDTAMYLCATSRDYSGNYEQYFGPGTRLTVT.

The chain uses TRBV9 and TRBJ1-2; D perhaps matches TRBD1 (6 bases). Per germline, CDR1 SGDLS and CDR2 YYNGEE. V was clipped by 4 bases and J by 1 base, with 11 bases between them. The CDR3 runs 14 residues. Written as DNA, the CDR3 is TGTGCCAGCAGCCTGGGGGGCCTTAACTATGGCTACACCTTC. This codes for CASSLGGLNYGYTF.

V usage is TRBV7-9 and J usage is TRBJ1-1; the D gene is possibly TRBD1 (5 bases). The CDR3 length is 14 residues. The germline CDR1 and CDR2 sequences are SEHNR and FQNEAQ (reference sequence). V was pared by 5 bases and J by 0 bases, with 10 bases between. The CDR3 DNA reads as TGTGCCAGCAGCCCCAGGGTGATGAACACTGAAGCTTTCTTT. Its protein is CASSPRVMNTEAFF.

The chain carries TRBV19 and TRBJ2-7; 7 positions match TRBD1. Germline lookup yields CDR1 LNHDA and CDR2 SQIVND (reference sequence). This CDR3 contains 13 residues. V was clipped by 4 bases and J by 0 bases; unmatched bases: 0. The CDR3 reads CASSRTGSYEQYF. CDR3 DNA sequence: TGTGCCAGTAGTAGGACAGGCTCCTACGAGCAGTACTTC.

The chain is built from TRBV27 and TRBJ1-3; maybe TRBD1 (5 bases). V lost 2 bases and J 0 bases, leaving 14 bases between the germline ends. CDR3 length: 17 residues. Germline CDR1 is MNHEY and CDR2 is SMNVEV (reference sequence). CDR3 amino acids: CASSLGPGAGSGNTIYF. The CDR3 coding sequence is TGTGCCAGCAGTTTAGGGCCCGGGGCCGGCTCTGGAAACACCATATATTTT.

This sequence joins TRBV2 and TRBJ2-2, with D unclear. Germline V lookup: CDR1 SNHLY, CDR2 FYNNEI. The CDR3 covers 16 residues. The V end was cut by 6 bases, the J end by 5 bases, with 19 bases between. DNA of the CDR3: TGTGCCAGCAGCCAAGGTAGTGGTGGAGTTACCGGGGAGCTGTTTTTT. It encodes CASSQGSGGVTGELFF.